Below, 16 T cell receptor beta chains from the same sample are listed, as sequenced in a study of blood T cells in healthy people across ages. A sample-barcoded 5' primer and a J-beta primer mix were used in a second PCR of roughly 7 to 11 cycles. TCRdb passed the 5' RACE reads through MiXCR, listing each CDR3 protein once. Of 700,000 to 800,000 distinct CDR3 sequences listed, roughly two fifths are singletons. The sequenced material came from blood. The receptors here all came from a woman aged 55-75 years in good health.

This clonotype has just a few counts. V and J are TRBV27 and TRBJ2-7, with TRBD1 identical over 7 bases. This CDR3 is 13 amino acids long. Unmatched junction bases numbered 9, after V lost 3 bases and J lost 10 bases. In germline, CDR1 is MNHEY, CDR2 SMNVEV (reference sequence). The CDR3 reads CASSLVTKGAQYF. The CDR3 coding sequence is TGTGCCAGCAGTTTGGTCACAAAGGGGGCCCAGTACTTC.

The sample holds a few counts of this clonotype. The chain couples TRBV12-3 or TRBV12-4 to TRBJ2-3, with 7 bases lining up with TRBD2. V trimming: 8 bases; J trimming: 5 bases; junction bases outside the gene matches: 10. This CDR3 spans 14 amino acids. The CDR3 bases are TGTGCCAGCGGGAGGGGCGGGCAAGGAGATACGCAGTATTTT. This encodes CASGRGGQGDTQYF.

The chain combines TRBV12-3 or TRBV12-4 with TRBJ1-4, with 9 bases fitting TRBD1. The CDR3 is made up of 16 amino acids. The trim removed 5 bases at V and 3 bases at J, leaving 7 bases unmatched. Written as DNA, the CDR3 is TGTGCCAGCAGTAAAGGGACAGGGCAAGCTAATGAAAAACTGTTTTTT. Translating gives CASSKGTGQANEKLFF.

The V and J genes are TRBV4-2 and TRBJ2-3; D not certain. Trimming left V 2 bases short and J 4 bases short, with 13 bases between. There are 15 residues in the CDR3. Looked up from germline, CDR1 is LGHNA and CDR2 is YNFKEQ. CDR3 sequence (DNA): TGTGCCAGCAGCCAATCCTATTCCCGCGCAGATACGCAGTATTTT. Translated, it gives CASSQSYSRADTQYF.

The V call is TRBV27, the J call TRBJ2-7; TRBD2 is a possible D gene (6 bases). This CDR3 is built from 16 residues. CDR1 MNHEY and CDR2 SMNVEV come from the germline V gene (reference sequence). V was cut by 3 bases and J by 0 bases, with 15 bases left in between. CDR3 amino acids: CASSFDYGGTSYEQYF. CDR3 bases: TGTGCCAGCAGTTTTGACTATGGCGGGACCTCCTACGAGCAGTACTTC.

The J gene is TRBJ2-7, the V gene TRBV9; D gene unclear. The V end lost 0 bases, the J end lost 7 bases, and 11 bases lay between the germline ends. In germline, CDR1 is SGDLS, CDR2 YYNGEE. The CDR3 loop spans 13 amino acids. CDR3 in amino acids: CASSVEVVNEQYF. Here the CDR3 DNA reads TGTGCCAGCAGCGTAGAGGTCGTCAATGAGCAGTACTTC.

Many counts were recorded for this clonotype. This rearrangement joins TRBV6-2 or TRBV6-3 to TRBJ2-3; D may correspond to TRBD1 or TRBD2 (5 bases each). The CDR3 has 14 amino acids. Germline CDR1 is MNHEY and CDR2 is SVGEGT. With 6 bases removed from V and 1 base from J, the gap between germline ends came to 11 bases. CDR3 DNA: TGTGCCAGCAGCCTGGGGACCCGCACAGATACGCAGTATTTT. Its translation: CASSLGTRTDTQYF.

This clonotype was observed a handful of times. The chain links TRBV5-6 to TRBJ2-7; 8 nucleotides align to TRBD2. J was trimmed by 1 base and V by 3 bases; bases with no gene match: 6. The germline CDR1 and CDR2 sequences are SGHDT and YYEEEE. This CDR3 comprises 15 residues. CDR3 nucleotide sequence: TGTGCCAGCAGCTCGGCGGGGGGTCGATCCTACGAGCAGTACTTC. Its protein is CASSSAGGRSYEQYF.

About this clonotype itself: With a much larger clone just one base away, this may be a read error. The CDR3 nucleotides are TGCGGCAGCAGCCAAGGGCTGGGAGTAGAGCAGTTCTTC. It is translated as CGSSQGLGVEQFF. The chain recombines TRBV4-3 with TRBJ2-1, with D possibly TRBD2 on 5 matching bases. The germline CDR1 and CDR2 sequences are LGHNA and YSLEER. This CDR3 is built from 13 residues.

In the case of this clonotype: One base away lies a much larger clone, so this may be a sequencing read error. V usage is TRBV20-1 and J usage is TRBJ2-5, with 11 bases that match TRBD2. The CDR3 has 15 amino acids. CDR1 DFQATT and CDR2 SNEGSKA come from the germline V gene (reference sequence). The V segment lost 6 bases and the J segment 11 bases; nucleotides outside the gene matches: 17. The CDR3 DNA reads TGCAGTGCCCCACTAGCGGGAGATCTCTACAATGAGCAGTACTTC. This gives the protein CSAPLAGDLYNEQYF.

The rearrangement joins TRBV29-1 to TRBJ2-5; TRBD2 is a possible D gene (6 bases). The CDR3 spans 15 residues. Looked up from germline, CDR1 is SQVTM and CDR2 is ANQGSEA. V shed 6 bases and J shed 11 bases, with 28 bases lying between them. Here the CDR3 DNA reads TGCAGCGTCGAATCCCTTTGGGGGAGGAACAATGAGCAGTACTTC. It specifies CSVESLWGRNNEQYF.

Only one count was recorded for this clonotype. A read error is possible here, since a much larger clone lies one base away. The rearrangement joins TRBV29-1 to TRBJ2-1; 11 positions match TRBD2. Germline CDR1 SQVTM, CDR2 ANQGSEA. The CDR3 contains 15 residues. Trimming took 5 bases from V and 0 from J; bases not matched to a gene: 3. This chain's CDR3 is CSVITSGSSYNEQFF. The CDR3 coding sequence is TGCAGCGTTATCACTAGCGGGAGCTCCTACAATGAGCAGTTCTTC.

To note about this clonotype: A much bigger clone sits one base away, suggesting this may be a read error. The CDR3 is CATSQEGTDTQYF. The CDR3 DNA reads TGCGCCACCAGCCAAGAGGGCACAGATACGCAGTATTTT. The gene calls are TRBV4-1 and TRBJ2-3; no clear D. The V gene's germline CDR1 is MGHRA and CDR2 YSYEKL. The CDR3 is 13 residues long.

The chain combines TRBV20-1 with TRBJ2-3; TRBD2 matches 10 bases. Germline loops: CDR1 DFQATT, CDR2 SNEGSKA (reference sequence). The CDR3 has 15 residues. The V gene end was trimmed by 6 bases and the J gene end by 3 bases; junction bases not matched to a gene: 9. CDR3 residues: CSAPTSGPMTDTQYF. DNA for the CDR3: TGCAGTGCGCCGACTAGCGGGCCCATGACAGATACGCAGTATTTT.

This clonotype showed up just a few times. The chain links TRBV20-1 to TRBJ1-2, with D possibly being TRBD1 (5 bases). CDR3 size: 14 residues. The germline V gene encodes CDR1 DFQATT and CDR2 SNEGSKA (reference sequence). Deletions cut 7 bases from V and 4 bases from J, with 19 bases between. In DNA form, the CDR3 reads TGCAGTGGCAACATCCGGGACTCGGCCTATGGCTACACCTTC. Amino acids: CSGNIRDSAYGYTF.

Worth noting for this clonotype: The junction shows a germline mismatch at one end, possibly a read error. The V gene is TRBV20-1, the J gene TRBJ2-6; 9 positions match TRBD1. The CDR3 sequence is 16 residues long. Germline loops: CDR1 DFQATT, CDR2 SNEGSKA (reference sequence). CDR3 region: CSAPLQGAVGANVPTF. The CDR3 DNA sequence: TGCAGTGCCCCCTTACAGGGGGCCGTTGGGGCCAACGTCCCGACTTTC.